The sequence of this T cell receptor (beta chain) was determined in a study of T cells after yellow fever vaccination. Study-level results: It was a small share of clonotypes that appeared in both CD4 and CD8 compartments.

This clonotype was seen a few times. CDR1 and CDR2 from the germline V gene are LNHDA and SQIVND (reference sequence). The V end was cut by 5 bases, the J end by 3 bases, with 11 bases between. The CDR3 runs 13 residues. TCRdb recomputed calls from the 5' RACE reads with MiXCR, one row per CDR3 protein. Found here are around 49,000 distinct CDR3 sequences, approximately 6.3% of them singletons; the top ten hold 15%. The TCR comes from a man aged 25 to 40 who received the YFV17D yellow fever vaccine. The specimen comprised CD8+ T cells not binding an NS4B(214-222) dextramer, sorted from PBMCs, sampled 45 days after the yellow fever booster vaccination. The chain employs TRBV19 and TRBJ2-7, with TRBD2 as a possible D gene (6 bases). CDR3 nucleotide sequence: TGTGCCAGTAGTGATGGCGGGGACTACGAGCAGTACTTC. It translates to CASSDGGDYEQYF. The whole variable domain, remainder taken from reference TRBV19 and TRBJ2-7, is DGGITQSPKYLFRKEGQNVTLSCEQNLNHDAMYWYRQDPGQGLRLIYYSQIVNDFQKGDIAEGYSVSREKKESFPLTVTSAQKNPTAFYLCASSDGGDYEQYFGPGTRLTVT.